This T cell receptor beta chain was recovered during a study of blood T cell repertoires in COVID-19. Looking at the study overall: Sites across the United States, Italy and Spain contributed samples from acute and convalescent COVID-19.

Sequencing used immunoSEQ multiplex PCR; TCRdb keeps in-frame clones, though not all of them. The sample contains over 250,000 clones, around 90% of which appear only once. Trimming took off 0 bases at V and 2 bases at J, with 12 bases between the two ends. The V gene's germline CDR1 is SGHDT and CDR2 YYEEEE. This CDR3 is built from 16 residues. Input material: peripheral blood. This rearrangement joins TRBV5-6 to TRBJ1-3, with TRBD1 as a possible D gene (6 bases). This clonotype originated in a woman aged 45-65 years with COVID-19, enrolled during active disease. The CDR3 region is CASSLAVGTTGNTIYF. DNA for the CDR3: TGTGCCAGCAGCTTGGCCGTAGGGACAACTGGAAACACCATATATTTT.